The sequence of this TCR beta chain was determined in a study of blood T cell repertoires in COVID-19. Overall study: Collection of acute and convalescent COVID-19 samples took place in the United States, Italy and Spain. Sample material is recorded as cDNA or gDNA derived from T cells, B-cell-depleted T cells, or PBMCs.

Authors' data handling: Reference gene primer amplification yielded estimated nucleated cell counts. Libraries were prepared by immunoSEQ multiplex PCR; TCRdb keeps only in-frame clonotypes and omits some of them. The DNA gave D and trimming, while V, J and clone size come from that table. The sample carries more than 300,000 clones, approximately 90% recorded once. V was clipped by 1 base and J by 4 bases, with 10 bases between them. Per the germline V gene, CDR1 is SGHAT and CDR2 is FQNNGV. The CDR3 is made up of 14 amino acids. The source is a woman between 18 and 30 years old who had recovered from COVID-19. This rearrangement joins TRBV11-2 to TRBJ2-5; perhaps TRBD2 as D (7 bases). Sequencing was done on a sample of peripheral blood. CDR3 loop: CASSLAGGPETQYF. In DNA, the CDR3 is TGTGCCAGCAGCTTAGCGGGGGGCCCAGAGACCCAGTACTTC.